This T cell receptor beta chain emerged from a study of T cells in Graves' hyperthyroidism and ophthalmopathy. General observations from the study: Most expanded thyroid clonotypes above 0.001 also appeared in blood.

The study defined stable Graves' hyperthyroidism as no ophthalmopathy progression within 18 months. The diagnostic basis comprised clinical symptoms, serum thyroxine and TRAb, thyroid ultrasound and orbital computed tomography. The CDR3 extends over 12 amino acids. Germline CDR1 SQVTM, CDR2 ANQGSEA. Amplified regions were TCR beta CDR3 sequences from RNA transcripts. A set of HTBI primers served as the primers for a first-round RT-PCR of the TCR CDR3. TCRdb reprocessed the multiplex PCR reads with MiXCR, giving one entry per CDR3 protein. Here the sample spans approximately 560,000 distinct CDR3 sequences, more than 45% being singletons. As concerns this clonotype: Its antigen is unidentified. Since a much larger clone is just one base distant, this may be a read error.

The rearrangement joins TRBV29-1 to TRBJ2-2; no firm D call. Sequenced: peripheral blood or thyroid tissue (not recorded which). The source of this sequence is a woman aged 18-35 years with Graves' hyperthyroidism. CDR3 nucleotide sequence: TGCAGCGTTGCAACGAACACCAGGGAGCTGTTTTTT. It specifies CSVATNTRELFF.